This T cell receptor beta chain was captured in a study of T cell responses to AZD1222 COVID-19 vaccine. The study, taken as a whole, reports: Recipients of two AZD1222 doses showed rising Spike-specific TCR breadth and depth.

TCRdb's copy holds only in-frame clones and misses some; the assay was immunoSEQ multiplex PCR. The table has some 130,000 clones, around 86% seen once. A word on this clone: Its antigen is unidentified.

V dropped 5 bases and J dropped 7 bases, with 17 bases sitting between them. CDR3 size: 15 residues. Looked up from germline, CDR1 is MDHEN and CDR2 is SYDVKM. The receptor comes from an adult in good health. The rearrangement links TRBV28 to TRBJ1-4; a weak D match, TRBD1 (5 bases). The input for sequencing was peripheral blood, taken on day 0 of AZD1222 vaccination. The CDR3 nucleotides read TGTGCCAGCAGTCCCCTATCCGGGGGAGCTGAAAAACTGTTTTTT. It codes for CASSPLSGGAEKLFF.